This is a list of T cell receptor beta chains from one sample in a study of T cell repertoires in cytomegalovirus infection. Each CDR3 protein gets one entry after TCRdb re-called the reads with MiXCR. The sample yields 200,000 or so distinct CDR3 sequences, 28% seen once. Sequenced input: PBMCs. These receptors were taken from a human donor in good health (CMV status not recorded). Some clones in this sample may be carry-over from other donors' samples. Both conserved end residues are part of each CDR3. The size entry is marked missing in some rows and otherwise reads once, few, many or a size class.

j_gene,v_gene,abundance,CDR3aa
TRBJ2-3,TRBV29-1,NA,CSVETQRFTDTQYF
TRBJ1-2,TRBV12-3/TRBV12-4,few,CASSLLRTGGYGYTF
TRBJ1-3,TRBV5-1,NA,CASSLGMATSGNTIYF
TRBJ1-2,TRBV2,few,CASILDRENYGYTF
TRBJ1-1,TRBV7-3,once,CASSPNDMGREAFF
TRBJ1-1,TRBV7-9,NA,CALTGGGAEAFF
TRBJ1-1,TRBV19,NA,CASSISGQGVTEAFF
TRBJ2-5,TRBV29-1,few,CSVQRSSRETQYF
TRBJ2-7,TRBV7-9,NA,CASSSLEGYEQYF
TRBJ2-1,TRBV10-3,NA,CAISEGLAGNNEQFF
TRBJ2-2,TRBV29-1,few,CSARQGSNTGELFF
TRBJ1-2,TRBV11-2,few,CASSPSRGNFYGYTF
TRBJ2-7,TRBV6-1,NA,CASSVRDRVHEQYF
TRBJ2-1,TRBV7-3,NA,CASSLQGSENEQFF
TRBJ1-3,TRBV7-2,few,CASSLASSVDAGNTIYF
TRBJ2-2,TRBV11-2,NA,CASSHRGHTGELFF
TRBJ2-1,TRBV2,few,CASREQGSSYNEQFF
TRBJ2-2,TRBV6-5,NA,CASSYASGGPYTGELFF
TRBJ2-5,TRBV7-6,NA,CASSLGAGGSGGLTQYF
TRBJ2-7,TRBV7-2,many,CASSLAGGVYEQYF
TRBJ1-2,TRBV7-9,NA,CASSPAGNYGYTF
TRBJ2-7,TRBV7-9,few,CASSLDPTAYEQYF
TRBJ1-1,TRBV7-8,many,CASSVTGGGTEAFF
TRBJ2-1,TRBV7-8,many,CASSLRGEYNEQFF
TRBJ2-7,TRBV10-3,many,CAISDPRWSRNHEQYF
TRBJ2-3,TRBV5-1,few,CASSAKDTQYF
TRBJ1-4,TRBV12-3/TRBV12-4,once,CASSFPPAEKLFF
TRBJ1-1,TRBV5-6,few,CASSLVVEWGEAFF
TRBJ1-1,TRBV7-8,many,CASSLTGRKENTEAFF
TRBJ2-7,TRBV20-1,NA,CSAGTGWNEQYF
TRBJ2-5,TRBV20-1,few,CSASTWGRMQETQYF
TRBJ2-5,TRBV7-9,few,CASSLKGPSGGPPETQYF
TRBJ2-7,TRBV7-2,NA,CASSTSSYEQYF
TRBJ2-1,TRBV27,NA,CASSPGPLAGGLLSSYNEQFF
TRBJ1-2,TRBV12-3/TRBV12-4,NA,CASSQMVWEHGYTF
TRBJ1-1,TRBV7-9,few,CASSPWGGDSHTEAFF
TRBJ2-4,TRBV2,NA,CASSERDRQNIQYF
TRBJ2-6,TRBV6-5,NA,CASTRGQGYSGANVLTF